The next 13 T cell receptor beta chains were all read from a single sample in a study of TIL therapy for anti-PD-1-resistant metastatic lung cancer. This was the immunoSEQ v3 assay. Assay: immunoSEQ multiplex PCR; the TCRdb copy retains only in-frame clones and omits some. The table includes about 50,000 clones, 71% detected once. Time point defined: pre-treatment sample, taken before nivolumab and TIL therapy. The tumor samples were excised metastases, mostly pleural nodules or supraclavicular lymph nodes. The sequencing used tumor tissue, collected at baseline. The receptors derive from a person between 25 and 79 years old with non-small cell lung cancer.

In its sample, this clone was seen a few times. The genes are TRBV7-9 and TRBJ1-3, with D possibly TRBD1 on 6 matching bases. The V gene lost 1 base and the J gene lost 0 bases, with 10 bases spanning the gap. Looked up from germline, CDR1 is SEHNR and CDR2 is FQNEAQ (reference sequence). There are 16 residues in the CDR3. CDR3 sequence: CASSLVDRISGNTIYF. The CDR3 DNA follows: TGTGCCAGCAGCTTAGTCGACAGGATCTCTGGAAACACCATATATTTT.

Regarding this clone: At one end the junction does not follow the germline gene, possibly because of a read error. This chain connects TRBV6-1 to TRBJ1-1; D is unresolved. This CDR3 region has 13 residues. Germline-derived CDR1 and CDR2 are MNHNS and SASEGT. The CDR3 loop reads CACSKAWNTEAFF. CDR3 nucleotides: TGTGCCTGCAGTAAGGCGTGGAACACTGAAGCTTTCTTT.

The chain has TRBV10-1 and TRBJ2-1, with a tentative D call TRBD2 (5 bases). This CDR3 contains 15 residues. Trimming shortened V by 0 bases and J by 4 bases, and 10 bases separated the two germline ends. Germline CDR1 and CDR2: WNHNN and SYGVQD (reference sequence). CDR3 sequence (DNA): TGCGCCAGCAGTGAGTCCCGGGGATTGTACAATGAGCAGTTCTTC. Protein sequence: CASSESRGLYNEQFF.

The chain links TRBV29-1 to TRBJ2-3; D might be TRBD2 (5 bases). This CDR3 spans 13 amino acids. CDR1 SQVTM and CDR2 ANQGSEA come from the germline V gene. V was pared by 7 bases and J by 2 bases, with 13 bases between. The CDR3 sequence is CSARGLYTDTQYF. The CDR3 DNA reads TGCAGCGCCCGGGGTCTCTACACAGATACGCAGTATTTT.

The chain employs TRBV5-1 and TRBJ1-1; 8 positions agree with TRBD1. This CDR3 region has 14 residues. The germline V gene has CDR1 SGHRS and CDR2 YFSETQ. The V and J ends lost 4 bases and 8 bases, in that order; junction bases with no gene match: 10. The CDR3, as DNA: TGCGCCAGCAGCCCAGGACAGGGCCGGAGGGAAGCTTTCTTT. Translated, it gives CASSPGQGRREAFF.

The CDR3 bases are TGTGCCAGCAGTACCCAGAGCTCCTATAATTCACCCCTCCACTTT. Amino acids: CASSTQSSYNSPLHF. The chain combines TRBV7-8 with TRBJ1-6; D ambiguous. The V end lost 6 bases, the J end lost 0 bases, and 9 bases lay between the germline ends. Germline V CDR1 and CDR2: SGHVS, FQNEAQ. This CDR3 spans 15 amino acids.

This chain uses TRBV11-2 with TRBJ2-1; TRBD2 aligns across 8 bases. CDR1 and CDR2 from the germline V gene are SGHAT and FQNNGV. The V gene end was trimmed by 1 base and the J gene end by 0 bases; junction bases not matched to a gene: 5. The CDR3 contains 17 residues. The CDR3 spells CASSLALLAGSYNEQFF. For the CDR3, the DNA is TGTGCCAGCAGCTTAGCTCTCCTAGCGGGCTCCTACAATGAGCAGTTCTTC.

The rearrangement uses TRBV4-3 and TRBJ1-4; D uncertain. Germline V CDR1 and CDR2: LGHNA, YSLEER. This CDR3 region has 15 residues. V shed 1 base and J shed 3 bases, with 9 bases lying between them. This CDR3 reads CASSQGRLPNEKLFF. The CDR3, as DNA: TGCGCCAGCAGCCAAGGCAGGCTCCCTAATGAAAAACTGTTTTTT.

This clone was counted once. The genes are TRBV6-5 and TRBJ2-7; TRBD1 matches at 8 bases. The CDR3 totals 15 residues. J lost 4 bases, V lost 6 bases, and 11 bases had no gene match. The germline CDR1 and CDR2 sequences are MNHEY and SVGAGI. This CDR3 is CASSRAGTGLYEQYF. DNA for the CDR3: TGTGCCAGCAGCAGGGCCGGGACAGGTCTTTACGAGCAGTACTTC.

The chain employs TRBV28 and TRBJ2-5; weak D call: TRBD2 (5 bases). The CDR3 is 13 residues long. V was pared by 2 bases and J by 6 bases, with 10 bases between. Germline V gene lookup returns CDR1 MDHEN and CDR2 SYDVKM. The CDR3, as DNA: TGTGCCAGCAGTTTAGAGCGGAGAAAGACCCAGTACTTC. This sequence encodes CASSLERRKTQYF.

This chain joins TRBV28 and TRBJ2-7; D possibly uses TRBD1 or TRBD2 (5 bases each). CDR1 MDHEN and CDR2 SYDVKM come from the germline V gene. The CDR3 is made up of 12 amino acids. V dropped 8 bases and J dropped 4 bases, with 12 bases sitting between them. DNA of the CDR3: TGTGCCAGCGGGGACCACGGATACGAGCAGTACTTC. Amino acid sequence: CASGDHGYEQYF.

The chain joins TRBV30 to TRBJ1-3, with no clear D. CDR1 GTSNPN and CDR2 SVGIG come from the germline V gene (reference sequence). Trimming left V 3 bases short and J 5 bases short, with 5 bases between. The CDR3 runs 11 residues. The CDR3, as DNA: TGTGCCTGGAGCCCAAGAAACACCATATATTTT. Amino acids: CAWSPRNTIYF. Combining the CDR3 with reference TRBV30 and TRBJ1-3 gives the whole variable domain SQTIHQWPATLVQPVGSPLSLECTVEGTSNPNLYWYRQAAGRGLQLLFYSVGIGQISSEVPQNLSASRPQDRQFILSSKKLLLSDSGFYLCAWSPRNTIYFGEGSWLTVV.

This clone is judged medium-sized. V and J are TRBV18 and TRBJ2-7; unclear D gene. With 3 bases removed from V and 5 bases from J, the gap between germline ends came to 8 bases. CDR1 is KGHSH and CDR2 is LQKENI in the germline V gene. This CDR3 has 12 residues. CDR3 region: CASSPLMDEQYF. The CDR3 nucleotides read TGTGCCAGCTCACCCCTGATGGACGAGCAGTACTTC.